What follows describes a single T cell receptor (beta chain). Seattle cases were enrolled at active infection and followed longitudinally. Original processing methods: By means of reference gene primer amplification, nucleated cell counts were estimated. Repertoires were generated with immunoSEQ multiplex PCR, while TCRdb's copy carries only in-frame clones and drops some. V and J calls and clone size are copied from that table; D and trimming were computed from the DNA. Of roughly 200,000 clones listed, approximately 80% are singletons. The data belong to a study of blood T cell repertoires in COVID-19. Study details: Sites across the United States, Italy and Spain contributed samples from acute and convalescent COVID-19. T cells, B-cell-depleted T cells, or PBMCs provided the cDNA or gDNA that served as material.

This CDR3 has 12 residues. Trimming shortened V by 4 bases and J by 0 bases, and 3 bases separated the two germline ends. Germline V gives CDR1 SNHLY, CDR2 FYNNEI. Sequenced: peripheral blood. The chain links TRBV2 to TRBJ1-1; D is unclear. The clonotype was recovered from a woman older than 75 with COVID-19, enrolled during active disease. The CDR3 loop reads CASSALNTEAFF. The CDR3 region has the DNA TGTGCCAGCAGTGCTTTGAACACTGAAGCTTTCTTT.